This is a list of T cell receptor beta chains from one sample in a study of OX40 agonist ivuxolimab in advanced cancers. TCRdb's copy holds only in-frame clones and misses some; the assay was immunoSEQ multiplex PCR. The sample contains 40,000 to 45,000 clones, about 79% of which appear only once. The starting material was CD4+ or CD8+ T cells sorted from blood, obtained in a trial of the OX40 agonist ivuxolimab. Receptor source: an adult with an advanced solid tumor such as melanoma, head and neck, liver or kidney cancer. CDR3s include the opening cysteine and the closing phenylalanine or tryptophan. Each record gives: J gene, clone size, CDR3 length, D gene, V gene, CDR3 DNA, CDR3 protein. D genes are given only for firm matches. Not every row has a clone size; where given, it reads once, few, many or a size class.

j_call: TRBJ1-3
clone_size: NA
cdr3_length: 15
d_call: NA
v_call: TRBV9
cdr3_nt: TGTGCCACCCAGGACGAAGGAAGCTCTGGAAACACCATATATTTT
cdr3_aa: CATQDEGSSGNTIYF

j_call: TRBJ2-2
clone_size: NA
cdr3_length: 13
d_call: NA
v_call: TRBV2
cdr3_nt: TGTGCCAGCAGTGAAGGGAGAACCGGGGAGCTGTTTTTT
cdr3_aa: CASSEGRTGELFF

j_call: TRBJ2-5
clone_size: NA
cdr3_length: 19
d_call: TRBD2
v_call: TRBV10-3
cdr3_nt: TGTGCCATCAGTGACGGACTAGCGGGGACTTCCACCGGGGGGCAGACCCAGTACTTC
cdr3_aa: CAISDGLAGTSTGGQTQYF

j_call: TRBJ2-3
clone_size: NA
cdr3_length: 18
d_call: NA
v_call: TRBV21-1
cdr3_nt: TGTGCCAGCAGCAAACGCCCCTGGACAGGGGGCGGCACAGATACGCAGTATTTT
cdr3_aa: CASSKRPWTGGGTDTQYF

j_call: TRBJ1-3
clone_size: NA
cdr3_length: 14
d_call: NA
v_call: TRBV9
cdr3_nt: TGTGCCAGCAGCCCCCCCGGGGGTGGAAACACCATATATTTT
cdr3_aa: CASSPPGGGNTIYF

j_call: TRBJ2-3
clone_size: NA
cdr3_length: 15
d_call: NA
v_call: TRBV6-9
cdr3_nt: TGTGCCAGCAGTTACATGGGGGAGGGCACAGATACGCAGTATTTT
cdr3_aa: CASSYMGEGTDTQYF

j_call: TRBJ1-4
clone_size: NA
cdr3_length: 15
d_call: TRBD1
v_call: TRBV5-1
cdr3_nt: TGCGCCAGCAGCTCTCTTCCGGGACAGAGTGAAAAACTGTTTTTT
cdr3_aa: CASSSLPGQSEKLFF

j_call: TRBJ1-6
clone_size: NA
cdr3_length: 17
d_call: NA
v_call: TRBV10-3
cdr3_nt: TGTGCCATCAGTGAGCCCTCCCCACAGGTCACAAATTCACCCCTCCACTTT
cdr3_aa: CAISEPSPQVTNSPLHF

j_call: TRBJ2-7
clone_size: NA
cdr3_length: 15
d_call: TRBD2
v_call: TRBV5-4
cdr3_nt: TGTGCCAGCAGCCCTAGCGGGGGGAGCTCCTACGAGCAGTACTTC
cdr3_aa: CASSPSGGSSYEQYF

j_call: TRBJ2-1
clone_size: few
cdr3_length: 15
d_call: TRBD2
v_call: TRBV7-8
cdr3_nt: TGTGCCAGCAGCCTAGCGGGAGCGGCATACAATGAGCAGTTCTTC
cdr3_aa: CASSLAGAAYNEQFF

j_call: TRBJ1-1
clone_size: NA
cdr3_length: 14
d_call: NA
v_call: TRBV6-5
cdr3_nt: TGTGCCAGCATCCCAGGCCTCATGAACACTGAAGCTTTCTTT
cdr3_aa: CASIPGLMNTEAFF

j_call: TRBJ1-4
clone_size: NA
cdr3_length: 13
d_call: NA
v_call: TRBV7-2
cdr3_nt: TGTGCCAGTAAATACAGGGAGGATGAAAAACTGTTTTTT
cdr3_aa: CASKYREDEKLFF

j_call: TRBJ2-7
clone_size: NA
cdr3_length: 15
d_call: TRBD1
v_call: TRBV6-6
cdr3_nt: TGTGCCAGCACCGTGGACAGGGAAGTTACCTACGAGCAGTACTTC
cdr3_aa: CASTVDREVTYEQYF

j_call: TRBJ1-2
clone_size: NA
cdr3_length: 15
d_call: NA
v_call: TRBV9
cdr3_nt: TGTGCCAGCAGCGTAGACACACAGGGAGACTATGGCTACACCTTC
cdr3_aa: CASSVDTQGDYGYTF

j_call: TRBJ2-1
clone_size: NA
cdr3_length: 14
d_call: TRBD2
v_call: TRBV10-3
cdr3_nt: TGTGCCATCAGTCCAAGGGGTAGCGGGGATGAGCAGTTCTTC
cdr3_aa: CAISPRGSGDEQFF

j_call: TRBJ2-3
clone_size: NA
cdr3_length: 14
d_call: TRBD2
v_call: TRBV4-1
cdr3_nt: TGCGCCAGCAGCCCGGGACTAGCATCGGATACGCAGTATTTT
cdr3_aa: CASSPGLASDTQYF

j_call: TRBJ2-5
clone_size: NA
cdr3_length: 16
d_call: TRBD2
v_call: TRBV5-1
cdr3_nt: TGCGCCAGCAGCTTGTGGGTAGCGGGAGGCCAAGAGACCCAGTACTTC
cdr3_aa: CASSLWVAGGQETQYF

j_call: TRBJ2-7
clone_size: once
cdr3_length: 19
d_call: NA
v_call: TRBV21-1
cdr3_nt: NA
cdr3_aa: CASSKGTVGQGTHSYEQYF

j_call: TRBJ2-7
clone_size: many
cdr3_length: 13
d_call: NA
v_call: TRBV7-9
cdr3_nt: TGTGCCAGCAGCCCACGGGACCTCTACGAGCAGTACTTC
cdr3_aa: CASSPRDLYEQYF

j_call: TRBJ1-2
clone_size: NA
cdr3_length: 11
d_call: NA
v_call: TRBV5-6
cdr3_nt: TGTGCCAGCAGCTTACAGGGTGGCTACACCTTC
cdr3_aa: CASSLQGGYTF

j_call: TRBJ1-3
clone_size: NA
cdr3_length: 14
d_call: NA
v_call: TRBV28
cdr3_nt: TGTGCCAGCAACCGGCAGGGTTCTGGAAACACCATATATTTT
cdr3_aa: CASNRQGSGNTIYF

j_call: TRBJ2-2
clone_size: NA
cdr3_length: 13
d_call: NA
v_call: TRBV5-4
cdr3_nt: TGTGCCAGCAGCTTGGAGTACACCGGGGAGCTGTTTTTT
cdr3_aa: CASSLEYTGELFF

j_call: TRBJ2-1
clone_size: NA
cdr3_length: 17
d_call: TRBD2
v_call: TRBV4-3
cdr3_nt: TGCGCCAGCAGCCAAGAATACGGACTAGGCCCAATCAATGAGCAGTTCTTC
cdr3_aa: CASSQEYGLGPINEQFF

j_call: TRBJ1-4
clone_size: NA
cdr3_length: 20
d_call: TRBD1
v_call: TRBV9
cdr3_nt: TGTGCCAGCAGCGTCAACCGGGGACAGGGGGATCTTAACGTTAATGAAAAACTGTTTTTT
cdr3_aa: CASSVNRGQGDLNVNEKLFF